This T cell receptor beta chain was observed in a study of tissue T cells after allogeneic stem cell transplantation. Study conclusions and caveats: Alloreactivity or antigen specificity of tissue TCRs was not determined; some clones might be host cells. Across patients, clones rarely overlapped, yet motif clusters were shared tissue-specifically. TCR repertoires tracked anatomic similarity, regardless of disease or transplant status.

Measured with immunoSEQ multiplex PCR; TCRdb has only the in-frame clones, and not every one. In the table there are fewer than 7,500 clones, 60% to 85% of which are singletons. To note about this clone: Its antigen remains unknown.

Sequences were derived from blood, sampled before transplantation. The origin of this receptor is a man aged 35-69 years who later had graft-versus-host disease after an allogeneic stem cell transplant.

As DNA, the CDR3 is TGTGCCAGCAGTTCGTCAGGGGATGCCGCAGATACGCAGTATTTT. Amino acid sequence: CASSSSGDAADTQYF. This chain joins TRBV6-5 and TRBJ2-3; TRBD1 might be the D (6 bases). CDR1 is MNHEY, CDR2 SVGAGI, per germline. The CDR3 totals 15 residues. V was shortened by 4 bases and J by 4 bases, with 15 bases between the two germline ends.